This T cell receptor (beta chain) is drawn from a study of brain T cells in children with intractable seizures. Patients received at least one anti-epileptic drug before surgery. Study results and limitations: Only CDR3 sequence similarity suggested viral specificity, without known HCMV serostatus.

Germline trimming cut 1 base from V and 2 bases from J; bases unmatched to any gene: 4. This CDR3 comprises 16 residues. CDR1 and CDR2 from the germline V gene are SGHTS and YDEGEE. In regard to this clone: The antigen is not known.

Assay: immunoSEQ multiplex PCR; the TCRdb copy retains only in-frame clones and omits some. The table includes about 120,000 clones, around 94% detected once. The sequences come from peripheral blood, collected at surgery. This clonotype originated in a boy younger than two with hemimegalencephaly and intractable seizures. This chain connects TRBV5-8 to TRBJ2-3; TRBD2 aligns across 10 bases. CDR3 amino acids: CASSLRGLAPTDTQYF. In nucleotides, the CDR3 is TGTGCCAGCAGCTTGAGGGGACTAGCGCCCACAGATACGCAGTATTTT.